A single sample is the source of the 15 T cell receptor beta chains below, sequenced in a study of vaccination effects on CD4 cells after COVID-19. After about 10 days in culture, the CD4+ T cells were isolated. Two doses of BNT162b2 or mRNA-1273 vaccine were administered to participants. These receptors lack a known antigen. TCRdb's copy holds only in-frame clones and misses some; the assay was immunoSEQ multiplex PCR. This repertoire shows about 40,000 clones, 65% to 75% found once; its top ten account for about 8.4%. The sample was CD4+ T cells from PBMCs cultured without peptide, taken after COVID-19 vaccination. The receptors shown here come from a human donor who received a COVID-19 vaccine.

This chain uses TRBV4-1 with TRBJ2-5; 9 nucleotides agree with TRBD1. The V and J ends lost 1 base and 0 bases, in that order; junction bases with no gene match: 12. Germline-derived CDR1 and CDR2 are MGHRA and YSYEKL. This CDR3 contains 19 residues. Here the CDR3 reads CASSQGNRGRVPYQETQYF. The CDR3 DNA reads as TGCGCCAGCAGCCAAGGTAACAGGGGGCGCGTCCCGTACCAAGAGACCCAGTACTTC.

This clone has more than one count but fewer than ten. The genes are TRBV5-1 and TRBJ1-5; 7 nucleotides agree with TRBD1. Per germline, CDR1 SGHRS and CDR2 YFSETQ. The CDR3 is 13 amino acids. Trimming at V came to 3 bases and at J to 5 bases, leaving 2 bases not matched to a gene. The CDR3 loop is CASSYDRDQPQHF. Here the CDR3 DNA reads TGCGCCAGCAGCTACGACAGGGATCAGCCCCAGCATTTT.

This chain joins TRBV3-1 (or the pseudogene TRBV3-2) and TRBJ2-3, with D hard to call. The CDR3 consists of 15 residues. V lost 4 bases and J lost 5, with 16 bases in between. CDR1 and CDR2 (germline): LGHDT, YNNKEL (reference sequence). The CDR3 region is CASSPLPSNGDTQYF. The DNA for the CDR3 is TGTGCCAGCAGCCCACTTCCTTCCAATGGAGATACGCAGTATTTT.

V usage is TRBV7-2 and J usage is TRBJ2-4; unclear D gene. The V end was cut by 2 bases, the J end by 1 base, with 6 bases between. Germline CDR1 reads SGHTA; CDR2 reads FQGNSA. CDR3 length: 14 residues. In DNA form, the CDR3 reads TGTGCCAGCAGCTTAAACCGGGCCAAAAACATTCAGTACTTC. Protein sequence: CASSLNRAKNIQYF.

The J gene is TRBJ1-2, the V gene TRBV3-1 (or the pseudogene TRBV3-2), with 7 bases lining up with TRBD1. The CDR3 is 15 residues long. Germline V gene data show CDR1 as LGHDT and CDR2 as YNNKEL (reference sequence). J was trimmed by 5 bases and V by 2 bases; bases with no gene match: 8. The DNA of the CDR3 is TGTGCCAGCAGCCAATCATCGGCAGGGGGGTATGGCTACACCTTC. Protein product: CASSQSSAGGYGYTF.

The chain couples TRBV5-1 to TRBJ2-5; maybe TRBD2 (5 bases). The CDR3 spans 13 residues. Germline V gives CDR1 SGHRS, CDR2 YFSETQ. Between the trimmed V and J ends, which lost 5 bases and 2 bases, there was a span of 10 bases. Written as DNA, the CDR3 is TGCGCCAGCAGGGGTGGACTGCAAGAGACCCAGTACTTC. Its translation is CASRGGLQETQYF. Full variable domain (missing parts from reference TRBV5-1 and TRBJ2-5): KAGVTQTPRYLIKTRGQQVTLSCSPISGHRSVSWYQQTPGQGLQFLFEYFSETQRNKGNFPGRFSGRQFSNSRSEMNVSTLELGDSALYLCASRGGLQETQYFGPGTRLLVL.

CDR3 bases: TGCGCCAGCACCCCGGGTCTATCGGGAGTCAATGAGCAGTTCTTC. As protein: CASTPGLSGVNEQFF. The V call is TRBV5-1, the J call TRBJ2-1; D is perhaps TRBD2 (6 bases). Looked up from germline, CDR1 is SGHRS and CDR2 is YFSETQ. Trimming cost V 6 bases and J 6 bases, with 19 bases left between them. The CDR3 is 15 amino acids.

V gene TRBV3-1 (or the pseudogene TRBV3-2) combines with J gene TRBJ2-5; 7 nucleotides align to TRBD2. The CDR3 has 16 residues. Germline trimming cut 4 bases from V and 1 base from J; bases unmatched to any gene: 9. The germline V gene encodes CDR1 LGHDT and CDR2 YNNKEL (reference sequence). The CDR3 DNA is TGTGCCAGCAGCCGTGGCTTACTAGCGACCCAAGAGACCCAGTACTTC. Its translation: CASSRGLLATQETQYF.

This clone is medium-sized. The V call is TRBV7-9, the J call TRBJ2-5; tentative D call: TRBD2 (5 bases). CDR3 size: 14 residues. Germline lookup yields CDR1 SEHNR and CDR2 FQNEAQ (reference sequence). Trimming took 1 base from V and 6 from J, leaving 12 bases between them. The CDR3, as DNA: TGTGCCAGCAGCTTAGATCTCGGGGTGCAGACCCAGTACTTC. Translation: CASSLDLGVQTQYF.

The chain is built from TRBV5-6 and TRBJ1-1; D is ambiguous. The germline V gene has CDR1 SGHDT and CDR2 YYEEEE. The CDR3 contains 15 residues. The V gene lost 0 bases and the J gene lost 2 bases, with 11 bases spanning the gap. The CDR3 nucleotides read TGTGCCAGCAGCTTGGGCGGCCGGGTTAACACTGAAGCTTTCTTT. It specifies CASSLGGRVNTEAFF. Combining the CDR3 with reference TRBV5-6 and TRBJ1-1 gives the whole variable domain DAGVTQSPTHLIKTRGQQVTLRCSPKSGHDTVSWYQQALGQGPQFIFQYYEEEERQRGNFPDRFSGHQFPNYSSELNVNALLLGDSALYLCASSLGGRVNTEAFFGQGTRLTVV.

This chain joins TRBV3-1 (or the pseudogene TRBV3-2) and TRBJ1-3; D call uncertain. The CDR3 is 17 amino acids. Germline assignment: CDR1 LGHDT and CDR2 YNNKEL (reference sequence). The V and J ends lost 0 bases and 0 bases respectively, with 12 bases between them. CDR3 protein: CASSQDIGAGSGNTIYF. For the CDR3, the DNA is TGTGCCAGCAGCCAAGATATAGGTGCTGGCTCTGGAAACACCATATATTTT.

The chain couples TRBV4-1 to TRBJ1-2, with D maybe TRBD1 (5 bases). The CDR3 loop spans 15 amino acids. Germline assignment: CDR1 MGHRA and CDR2 YSYEKL. The V end lost 0 bases, the J end lost 7 bases, and 15 bases lay between the germline ends. CDR3 nucleotide sequence: TGCGCCAGCAGCCAAGACATCGGCAGGGTTGGTGGCTACACCTTC. Translating it yields CASSQDIGRVGGYTF.

The chain carries TRBV5-6 and TRBJ1-1; D is possibly TRBD1 (6 bases). The CDR3 totals 16 residues. V was trimmed by 0 bases and J by 3 bases, leaving 15 bases between them. Germline V gene lookup returns CDR1 SGHDT and CDR2 YYEEEE. CDR3 amino acids: CASSLALQGKDTEAFF. Written as DNA, the CDR3 is TGTGCCAGCAGCTTGGCTCTCCAGGGGAAGGACACTGAAGCTTTCTTT.

The rearrangement uses TRBV7-2 and TRBJ2-7; D ambiguous. Germline assignment: CDR1 SGHTA and CDR2 FQGNSA. V was trimmed by 2 bases and J by 4 bases, leaving 12 bases between them. There are 14 residues in the CDR3. The CDR3 sequence: CASSLSDPLYEQYF. The CDR3 coding sequence is TGTGCCAGCAGCTTATCAGACCCCCTTTACGAGCAGTACTTC.

This chain uses TRBV19 with TRBJ1-3; unclear D gene. Trimming took 6 bases from V and 2 from J, leaving 17 bases between them. Germline-derived CDR1 and CDR2 are LNHDA and SQIVND (reference sequence). The CDR3 length is 16 residues. In DNA form, the CDR3 reads TGTGCCAGTAGGCCCTATCCCTTTATTGCTGGAAACACCATATATTTT. Amino acid sequence: CASRPYPFIAGNTIYF.